This T cell receptor (beta chain) was retrieved from a study of vaccination and CD4 T cells after COVID-19. Study as a whole: Ranging from 14 to 241, the interval between dose two and post-vaccine sampling had a median of 72 days.

Details on this clonotype: Its antigen remains unidentified.

Treatment defined: roughly ten-day PBMC culture with coronavirus spike peptide pools or control peptides (ViraFEST assay). ViraFEST enlarged antigen-specific T cell populations with peptide pools and afterwards sequenced TCRs. With the Oncomine TCR Beta short-read assay, DNA from cultured CD4+ T cells was sequenced. TCRdb itself ran the PCR reads through MiXCR, one entry per CDR3 protein. The sample gives fewer than 11,000 distinct CDR3 sequences, roughly 50% of which show up once; about a third is in the top ten. Germline assignment: CDR1 LNHDA and CDR2 SQIVND (reference sequence). V trimming: 4 bases; J trimming: 3 bases; junction bases outside the gene matches: 4. The CDR3 is made up of 15 amino acids.

This clonotype originated in a human donor who had recovered from COVID-19. The material sequenced was CD4+ T cells from blood, cultured in vitro. The J gene is TRBJ2-1, the V gene TRBV19; 9 bases are a match to TRBD1. The chain's CDR3 is CASSTWDRDYNEQFF. DNA for the CDR3: TGTGCCAGTAGTACGTGGGACAGGGACTACAATGAGCAGTTCTTC.